This T cell receptor (beta chain) was obtained from a study of blood T cell repertoires in COVID-19. Study-wide context: In each case, the material was cDNA or gDNA derived from T cells, B-cell-depleted T cells, or PBMCs.

Per the study methods: Nucleated cell number was recorded as an estimate derived from reference gene primer amplification. Sequenced by immunoSEQ multiplex PCR; TCRdb stores in-frame clones only, minus some. The V and J calls and clone size are taken from that table; D and trimming were inferred from the DNA. This table has about 200,000 clones, less than 85% appearing once. Recruitment covered about two dozen US areas and drew participants whose ages spanned roughly 18 to 90 years. This CDR3 is built from 14 residues. Germline trimming cut 5 bases from V and 5 bases from J; bases unmatched to any gene: 8. Germline CDR1 reads LNHDA; CDR2 reads SQIVND (reference sequence).

The rearrangement joins TRBV19 to TRBJ2-5; the match to TRBD1 covers 7 bases. Sequenced sample: PBMCs or T cells enriched from blood (not recorded which). The clonotype comes from a woman aged 55-70 years with acute COVID-19. As DNA, the CDR3 is TGTGCCAGTAGTGGGTACAGGGGATGGGAGACCCAGTACTTC. It yields the protein CASSGYRGWETQYF.